The sequence of this T cell receptor (beta chain) was determined in a study of blood T cell repertoires in COVID-19. Study background: Sites across the United States, Italy and Spain contributed samples from acute and convalescent COVID-19. The analysed material was cDNA or gDNA that came from T cells, B-cell-depleted T cells, or PBMCs.

The authors' processing: The authors estimated nucleated cell counts from reference gene primer amplification. Measured with immunoSEQ multiplex PCR; TCRdb has only the in-frame clones, and not every one. V, J and clone size are taken as reported in that table, and D and trimming were inferred from the DNA itself. Among about 120,000 clones listed, 80% were seen once. The length of the CDR3 is 15 residues. V gave up 0 bases and J gave up 7 bases, with 13 bases separating them. CDR1 SGHTA and CDR2 FQGTGA come from the germline V gene. Material for sequencing was peripheral blood. The sequence was collected from a man aged 55 to 70 with active or convalescent COVID-19. The chain couples TRBV7-3 to TRBJ2-1; possible D gene TRBD2, 5 bases. This chain's CDR3 is CASSLTLTSINEQFF. The DNA for the CDR3 is TGTGCCAGCAGCTTAACGTTAACTAGTATAAATGAGCAGTTCTTC.